This TCR beta chain was captured by sequencing in a study of cytomegalovirus exposure and HLA in healthy donors. Study-level results: In the roughly 110 validation repertoires, approximately 94% of cluster scores exceeded 0, per a later analysis. Listed as cytomegalovirus-associated were 150 to 200 TCR beta chains. Most TCR sequences were uncommon, yet certain public TCRs appeared in many donors.

These donors were members of the approximately 120-subject validation cohort, a group separate from the roughly 670-subject first cohort. The data were produced by immunoSEQ multiplex PCR, yet TCRdb's version contains in-frame clones alone and is incomplete. Seen here are fewer than 200,000 clones, around nine tenths observed once, and the top ten hold about 1.5%. About this clone itself: Its antigen is currently unknown.

The V and J ends lost 2 bases and 10 bases respectively, with 15 bases between them. CDR1 is SEHNR, CDR2 FQNEAQ, per germline (reference sequence). The CDR3 extends over 15 amino acids. Sequencing input: PBMCs. The chain combines TRBV7-9 with TRBJ1-6; a weak D match, TRBD1 (6 bases). The source of this sequence is a woman between 25 and 40 years old in good health and CMV-seronegative. CDR3 nucleotide sequence: TGTGCCAGCAGCTTATCCGGGCAGGGGAACTCACCCCTCCACTTT. It yields the protein CASSLSGQGNSPLHF.